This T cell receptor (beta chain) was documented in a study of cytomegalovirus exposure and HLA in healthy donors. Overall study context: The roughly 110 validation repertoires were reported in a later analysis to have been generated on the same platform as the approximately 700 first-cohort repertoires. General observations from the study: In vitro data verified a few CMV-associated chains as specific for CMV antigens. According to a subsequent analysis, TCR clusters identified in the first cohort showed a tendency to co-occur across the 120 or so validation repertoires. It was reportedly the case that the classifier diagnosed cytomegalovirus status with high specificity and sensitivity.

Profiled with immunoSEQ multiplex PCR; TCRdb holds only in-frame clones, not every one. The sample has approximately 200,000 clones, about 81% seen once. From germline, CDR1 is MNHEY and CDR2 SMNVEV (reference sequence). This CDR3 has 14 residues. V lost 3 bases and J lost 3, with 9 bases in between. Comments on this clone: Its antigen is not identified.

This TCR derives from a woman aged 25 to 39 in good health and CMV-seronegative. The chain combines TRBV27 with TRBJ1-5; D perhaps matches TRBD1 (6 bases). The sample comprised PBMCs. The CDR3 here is CASSFQGINQPQHF. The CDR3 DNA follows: TGTGCCAGCAGTTTTCAGGGGATCAATCAGCCCCAGCATTTT.